This T cell receptor beta chain was captured in a study of shared clonotypes between healthy human individuals (dated by TCRdb to 2019 to 2021). Concerning the study at large: Three men and a couple of women, aged 18 to 49 years, made up the cohort. For each donor, three plates each were used for CD4 naive and CD4 memory, two plates were used for CD8 naive, and one plate was used for CD8 memory. The study deeply sequenced blood TCR repertoires of about 5 healthy adults to estimate repertoire size and the extent of clonotype sharing between individuals. Different laboratories and diverse techniques were used to prepare libraries and sequence TCR repertoires, to increase sequencing depth and limit assay-specific biases. Per donor, leukapheresis produced somewhere between about 0.9 and 9 billion PBMCs.

Donors were healthy HIV-negative adults with no recently reported acute infections or vaccinations. Every donor was a Caucasian adult residing in Nashville, Tennessee, USA. Magnetic negative selection was used to enrich CD4+ T cells, after which naive cells were positively selected on CD45RA and the negative fraction became the memory subset. After blood collection by leukapheresis, PBMCs were isolated using Ficoll-Histopaque density gradient centrifugation and then cryopreserved in the vapor phase of liquid nitrogen. Analytical flow cytometry was used to check the purity and quantity of each magnetically sorted T cell population. Genomic DNA was isolated from every sorted fraction and measured by UV absorbance on a Nanodrop 2000c. A word on this clone: The antigen it recognizes is unknown. No base quality values were provided; no much bigger clone lies one nucleotide off.

Using the deep immunoSEQ assay, multiplex PCR amplified TCR CDR3 regions from genomic DNA. Genomic DNA extracted from each cell subset was distributed evenly over all wells of several immunoSEQ 96-well plates, and each plate served as one replicate. For sorted subsets, around 0.2 ug of genomic DNA, equivalent to roughly 30,000 T cell genomes, went into each replicate PCR. Purified libraries were quantified with a Qubit 3.0 fluorometer, sized on a Bioanalyzer 2100, and re-quantified with the KAPA Library Quantification kit. Every immunoSEQ 96-well plate was sequenced on a separate single-read 150-cycle Illumina NextSeq 550 flow cell. Processing in the source paper ran as follows. Because the immunoSEQ output held only junctional sequences and lacked quality scores, the filtering could not match the filtering applied to full-length reads. To assign V/J genes and CDR3, sequences were annotated against IMGT germline references using PyIR, a Python wrapper for IgBLAST v1.9. Any read was removed if the V/J assignment was weak (E-value above 1e-6), the CDR3 was missing, or the read contained stop codons, out-of-frame junctions, or ambiguous translated residues. A V3J clonotype was defined by an identical inferred V gene, J gene, and CDR3 amino acid sequence. To compute the percentage overlap between repertoires, the number of shared unique clonotypes was divided by the size of the smaller repertoire. RTK rarefaction, the Chao1 estimator, and Recon v2.1 estimates of unobserved clonotypes were used to assess repertoire richness. OLGA was used to compute generation probabilities for all TCRbeta clonotypes that the gDNA method yielded from four donors. Not all clones reach the TCRdb copy of this immuneACCESS table, which keeps in-frame sequences only. Checked studies attribute under half of the gap to unresolved V genes and leave the rest unexplained. V, J and clone size reflect that table, while D and trimming were determined from the DNA. Counted in this sample were some 1.5 million clones; roughly 96% of them appeared once. Of the sample, about 1% falls within the top ten clones.

Trimming at the junction amounts to 5 bases on V and 5 bases on J, and the germline ends lie 15 bases apart. CDR1 and CDR2 are read off the germline V gene (reference sequence) as MNHNY and SVGAGI. Inclusive of the bounding cysteine and phenylalanine, the CDR3 is 15 residues long. The retained sequence is limited to the CDR3, 45 bases, with the frame set at the first base. Study-wide findings and limitations: Because the study included only a small number of donors, the genetic and exposure-history diversity represented was limited. When a few donors were compared, the shared fraction of clonotypes was about 5% for naive CD4, about 4% for naive CD8, 2% to 2.5% for memory CD4, and roughly 0.43% for memory CD8. Pairwise subsampling led to the expectation that sequencing depth would affect the degree of clonotype sharing among donors. Estimated clonotype richness was generally larger for naive than for memory subsets. Compared with non-shared clonotypes, the clonotypes found in all four sorted-subset donors had higher generation probabilities. Rarefaction of sorted-subset datasets indicated incomplete sequencing despite the large sequencing depth. Sampling was restricted to blood, and TCR repertoires in tissue are likely to differ from TCR repertoires in blood.

The sequence was obtained from a man aged 25 to 45 in good health. Recombination connected TRBV6-6 to TRBJ1-4; TRBD1 is a weak D gene call, 5 bases matching. Input material: naive CD4+ T cells sorted from blood. Interpreted using the paper, the cell subset or site label stands for: CD45RA+ positively selected. The CDR3 amino acid sequence is: CASSGETVPNEKLFF. The nucleotide sequence reads as follows: TGTGCCAGCAGTGGCGAGACAGTGCCAAATGAAAAACTGTTTTTT.